The 10 T cell receptor beta chains below were found in one sample sequenced in a study of blood T cell repertoires in COVID-19. The repertoire was sequenced with immunoSEQ multiplex PCR; TCRdb's copy has only in-frame clones and lacks some. Of fewer than 250,000 clones listed, 87% are singletons. The sample taken for sequencing was PBMCs or T cells enriched from blood (not recorded which). The receptor set was obtained from a man younger than 45 who had recovered from COVID-19.

The sample holds one count of this clone. The chain couples TRBV4-1 to TRBJ2-3; the D gene is possibly TRBD1 (7 bases). Trimming left V 0 bases short and J 1 base short, with 26 bases between. The CDR3 loop spans 21 amino acids. Germline loops: CDR1 MGHRA, CDR2 YSYEKL. The DNA of the CDR3 is TGCGCCAGCAGCCAAGATCGGGTGCAGCTACAGGGGTCTAGCGGCACAGATACGCAGTATTTT. Encoded protein: CASSQDRVQLQGSSGTDTQYF.

The chain uses TRBV7-2 and TRBJ1-1; D not certain. The CDR3 extends over 16 amino acids. Per germline, CDR1 SGHTA and CDR2 FQGNSA. The V end lost 0 bases, the J end lost 1 base, and 12 bases lay between the germline ends. The CDR3 region has the DNA TGTGCCAGCAGCTTAGCGCCGATTGGAGGGAACACTGAAGCTTTCTTT. Its translation is CASSLAPIGGNTEAFF.

This chain joins TRBV5-5 and TRBJ1-2; D unresolved. The length of the CDR3 is 12 residues. Trimming removed 4 bases at V and 2 bases at J, with 6 bases between. Per germline, CDR1 SGHKS and CDR2 YYEKEE (reference sequence). The CDR3 sequence is CASSLENYGYTF. The CDR3 DNA sequence: TGTGCCAGCAGCCTCGAGAACTATGGCTACACCTTC. Drawing the rest from reference TRBV5-5 and TRBJ1-2, the complete variable domain is DAGVTQSPTHLIKTRGQQVTLRCSPISGHKSVSWYQQVLGQGPQFIFQYYEKEERGRGNFPDRFSARQFPNYSSELNVNALLLGDSALYLCASSLENYGYTFGSGTRLTVV.

V usage is TRBV6-5 and J usage is TRBJ1-6; D is perhaps TRBD1 (5 bases). V gave up 2 bases and J gave up 10 bases, with 15 bases separating them. Per the germline V gene, CDR1 is MNHEY and CDR2 is SVGAGI. This CDR3 contains 15 residues. CDR3 amino acids: CASSYRGTATSPLHF. The DNA for the CDR3 is TGTGCCAGCAGTTACCGCGGGACGGCTACATCACCCCTCCACTTT.

This sequence joins TRBV10-3 and TRBJ1-1; tentative D call: TRBD1 (6 bases). The CDR3 totals 15 residues. Germline-derived CDR1 and CDR2 are ENHRY and SYGVKD. V dropped 8 bases and J dropped 4 bases, with 20 bases sitting between them. DNA of the CDR3: TGTGCCATCGGTCCGGCAGGGGATGGGAGCACTGAAGCTTTCTTT. It yields the protein CAIGPAGDGSTEAFF.

The rearrangement joins TRBV9 to TRBJ1-5; no clear D. V was trimmed by 7 bases and J by 0 bases, leaving 8 bases between them. The CDR3 runs to 13 residues. CDR1 and CDR2 from the germline V gene are SGDLS and YYNGEE. The CDR3 coding sequence is TGTGCCAGCCACGCCTATAGCAATCAGCCCCAGCATTTT. It translates to CASHAYSNQPQHF.

This clone was seen a few times. The chain uses TRBV2 and TRBJ2-7, with TRBD1 identical over 9 bases. CDR3 length: 14 residues. The germline V gene has CDR1 SNHLY and CDR2 FYNNEI. V lost 6 bases to trimming and J lost 2 bases; unmatched junction nucleotides: 5. Here the CDR3 DNA reads TGTGCCAGCAGGCTACAGGGGGCCACCTACGAGCAGTACTTC. It codes for CASRLQGATYEQYF.

Here the CDR3 reads CASFPRGRSYEQYF. As DNA, the CDR3 is TGTGCCAGCTTCCCCCGCGGGAGATCCTACGAGCAGTACTTC. The V gene is TRBV28, the J gene TRBJ2-7; 7 bases align to TRBD2. CDR3 length: 14 residues. CDR1 and CDR2 from the germline V gene are MDHEN and SYDVKM. The J segment lost 1 base and the V segment lost 8 bases, leaving 8 bases of the junction unmatched.

The chain has TRBV30 and TRBJ2-2; D might be TRBD2 (6 bases). In germline, CDR1 is GTSNPN, CDR2 SVGIG (reference sequence). The V and J ends lost 3 bases and 9 bases respectively, with 17 bases between them. The length of the CDR3 is 14 residues. The CDR3 loop reads CAWRLASAARELFF. In nucleotides, the CDR3 is TGTGCCTGGAGGCTTGCTAGCGCCGCCAGGGAGCTGTTTTTT.

This clone was seen only once. This sequence joins TRBV20-1 and TRBJ1-1; D remains unclear. The ends were cut back, 3 bases at V and 4 bases at J, with 18 bases in the middle. Looked up from germline, CDR1 is DFQATT and CDR2 is SNEGSKA (reference sequence). This CDR3 comprises 15 residues. Here the CDR3 DNA reads TGCAGTGCTAGTCCCCAAGGGAGGCCCTTCACTGAAGCTTTCTTT. The encoded protein is CSASPQGRPFTEAFF.